This T cell receptor beta chain was sequenced for a study of blood T cell repertoires in COVID-19. This clone turned up a few times. Original analysis: Reference gene primer amplification in the assay estimated nucleated cell counts. Repertoires were generated with immunoSEQ multiplex PCR, while TCRdb's copy carries only in-frame clones and drops some. V and J calls and clone size follow that table, whereas D and trimming were derived from the DNA. The sample holds 30,000 to 40,000 clones; 88% are singletons and the top ten take more than 13%. Trimming cost V 3 bases and J 4 bases, with 15 bases left between them. The CDR3 covers 15 residues. The germline CDR1 and CDR2 sequences are ENHRY and SYGVKD.

The chain employs TRBV10-3 and TRBJ1-1; D may be TRBD1 (6 bases). The TCR comes from a man aged 55-75 years with active COVID-19. The specimen was peripheral blood. CDR3 region: CAISEGQGRSTEAFF. CDR3 DNA sequence: TGTGCCATCAGTGAAGGGCAGGGGAGAAGCACTGAAGCTTTCTTT.